This T cell receptor (beta chain) was sequenced during a study of cytomegalovirus exposure and HLA in healthy donors. Study results and caveats: It was 164 TCR beta chains that were listed as cytomegalovirus-associated.

The PCR used 60 Vbeta and 13 Jbeta primers. Using immunoSEQ multiplex PCR, the repertoire was profiled, and TCRdb retains in-frame clones only, with some absent. The sample includes roughly 130,000 clones, approximately 72% of them seen just once. About this clone itself: Its antigen is as yet unknown.

The CDR3 runs to 12 residues. Trimming pared 4 bases from V and 7 bases from J, leaving 11 bases between. Germline CDR1 is MRHNA and CDR2 is SNTAGT. Sequencing input: PBMCs. This TCR was sampled from a woman aged 55-70 years in good health and CMV-seronegative. The J gene is TRBJ2-7, the V gene TRBV6-4; D not resolved. The CDR3 nucleotides are TGTGCCAGCAGTGTCTTACAAGTGGAGCAGTACTTC. Protein product: CASSVLQVEQYF.